The rows below give T cell receptor beta chains drawn from one sample of a study of a mutant IDH1 vaccine in newly diagnosed glioma. Their specific antigens are unknown. Assay: immunoSEQ multiplex PCR; the TCRdb copy retains only in-frame clones and omits some. The sample lists around 40,000 clones, about 75% occurring once. The sample was PBMCs, taken from a glioma patient whose treatment included an IDH1 peptide vaccine. The receptors here all came from a man aged 50-60 years with glioma. Each CDR3 is given with its conserved first and last residue. The order of the fields is CDR3 length, clone size, V gene, CDR3 protein. Size tells how often a clone was seen (once, few, many) or the class of an expanded clone, and some rows leave it out.

len: 14; abundance: -; v_gene: TRBV5-1; CDR3aa: CASSLAHGGDEQYF
len: 13; abundance: -; v_gene: TRBV25-1; CDR3aa: CASSQGQVYGYTF
len: 16; abundance: once; v_gene: TRBV9; CDR3aa: CASSVGTGTMNTEAFF
len: 14; abundance: -; v_gene: TRBV21-1; CDR3aa: CASSKWDSYNEQFF
len: 13; abundance: -; v_gene: TRBV19; CDR3aa: CASRQGGVTEAFF
len: 13; abundance: -; v_gene: TRBV2; CDR3aa: CASSVDSLYGYTF
len: 14; abundance: -; v_gene: TRBV6-5; CDR3aa: CASSLRLGDTEAFF
len: 13; abundance: once; v_gene: TRBV7-2; CDR3aa: CASSLELQETQYF
len: 15; abundance: -; v_gene: TRBV11-2; CDR3aa: CASSLAAGEAGELFF
len: 14; abundance: -; v_gene: TRBV5-6; CDR3aa: CASQRGGSTPEAFF
len: 14; abundance: few; v_gene: TRBV28; CDR3aa: CASSFRTGVTEAFF
len: 16; abundance: -; v_gene: TRBV30; CDR3aa: CAWSVQLTGGSTEAFF
len: 14; abundance: -; v_gene: TRBV19; CDR3aa: CASSTPGSYTEAFF
len: 15; abundance: -; v_gene: TRBV9; CDR3aa: CASSARRGDNSPLHF
len: 13; abundance: -; v_gene: TRBV5-1; CDR3aa: CASWDSVEETQYF
len: 15; abundance: -; v_gene: TRBV7-8; CDR3aa: CASSRQGLENTEAFF
len: 14; abundance: -; v_gene: TRBV6-5; CDR3aa: CASSYGRGIDGYTF
len: 13; abundance: -; v_gene: TRBV29-1; CDR3aa: CSSGGAKDNEQFF
len: 17; abundance: -; v_gene: TRBV2; CDR3aa: CASGNSGGSSSYNEQFF
len: 14; abundance: -; v_gene: TRBV30; CDR3aa: CATNRDSFSEKLFF
len: 13; abundance: -; v_gene: TRBV2; CDR3aa: CASSTSRGQGYTF
len: 17; abundance: few; v_gene: TRBV2; CDR3aa: CASSERTVGEGHTEAFF
len: 15; abundance: -; v_gene: TRBV2; CDR3aa: CASSEESGEYYEQYF
len: 15; abundance: once; v_gene: TRBV27; CDR3aa: CASSLSPTQGNEQFF
len: 15; abundance: -; v_gene: TRBV9; CDR3aa: CASSVEGQVHSPLHF
len: 11; abundance: few; v_gene: TRBV5-1; CDR3aa: CASSLDGELFF
len: 14; abundance: -; v_gene: TRBV9; CDR3aa: CASSPWGDTGELFF
len: 15; abundance: few; v_gene: TRBV11-3; CDR3aa: CASSLDSGSGNIQYF
len: 11; abundance: -; v_gene: TRBV6-5; CDR3aa: CASIRGKEVYF
len: 15; abundance: -; v_gene: TRBV5-5; CDR3aa: CASSPTGGRDYGYTF
len: 11; abundance: -; v_gene: TRBV20-1; CDR3aa: CSASSMGGYTF
len: 12; abundance: -; v_gene: TRBV30; CDR3aa: CAWRLYNSPLHF
len: 16; abundance: -; v_gene: TRBV30; CDR3aa: CAWSAPGTGTADTQYF
len: 14; abundance: -; v_gene: TRBV9; CDR3aa: CASSSGTGSEKLFF
len: 18; abundance: -; v_gene: TRBV7-2; CDR3aa: CASSLWGLAGDDSETQYF
len: 13; abundance: -; v_gene: TRBV30; CDR3aa: CAWSWTGGNTIYF
len: 15; abundance: -; v_gene: TRBV7-2; CDR3aa: CASSLVPSSYNEQFF
len: 14; abundance: -; v_gene: TRBV7-9; CDR3aa: CASSWDRGNEKLFF
len: 16; abundance: -; v_gene: TRBV5-6; CDR3aa: CASSLWYMGHTGELFF
len: 12; abundance: -; v_gene: TRBV30; CDR3aa: CAWSPTNTEAFF
len: 16; abundance: -; v_gene: TRBV27; CDR3aa: CASSLGGVGSNQPQHF
len: 15; abundance: -; v_gene: TRBV30; CDR3aa: CAWSPGGATNYGYTF
len: 11; abundance: -; v_gene: TRBV29-1; CDR3aa: CSVVTGGGYTF
len: 11; abundance: once; v_gene: TRBV2; CDR3aa: CASRLENIQYF
len: 15; abundance: -; v_gene: TRBV19; CDR3aa: CASSMGGQGEQPQHF
len: 15; abundance: -; v_gene: TRBV7-9; CDR3aa: CASSPGQGGVNEQFF